This record concerns one T cell receptor (beta chain) sequence. The data stem from a study of blood T cell repertoires in COVID-19. As for the study in general: T cells, B-cell-depleted T cells, or PBMCs provided the cDNA or gDNA that served as material.

Libraries were prepared by immunoSEQ multiplex PCR; TCRdb keeps only in-frame clonotypes and omits some of them. The profile shows approximately 11,000 clones, less than 90% of them singletons. CDR1 is PRHDT and CDR2 is FYEKMQ in the germline V gene (reference sequence). The V gene end was trimmed by 5 bases and the J gene end by 7 bases; junction bases not matched to a gene: 11. The CDR3 extends over 15 amino acids. V gene TRBV13 combines with J gene TRBJ1-1; 9 bases are shared with TRBD1. What was sequenced was peripheral blood. The clonotype originates from a woman aged 55-69 years with active COVID-19. CDR3 sequence: CASSGRTGALGEAFF. The DNA of the CDR3 is TGTGCCAGCAGCGGTCGGACAGGGGCGCTTGGTGAAGCTTTCTTT.